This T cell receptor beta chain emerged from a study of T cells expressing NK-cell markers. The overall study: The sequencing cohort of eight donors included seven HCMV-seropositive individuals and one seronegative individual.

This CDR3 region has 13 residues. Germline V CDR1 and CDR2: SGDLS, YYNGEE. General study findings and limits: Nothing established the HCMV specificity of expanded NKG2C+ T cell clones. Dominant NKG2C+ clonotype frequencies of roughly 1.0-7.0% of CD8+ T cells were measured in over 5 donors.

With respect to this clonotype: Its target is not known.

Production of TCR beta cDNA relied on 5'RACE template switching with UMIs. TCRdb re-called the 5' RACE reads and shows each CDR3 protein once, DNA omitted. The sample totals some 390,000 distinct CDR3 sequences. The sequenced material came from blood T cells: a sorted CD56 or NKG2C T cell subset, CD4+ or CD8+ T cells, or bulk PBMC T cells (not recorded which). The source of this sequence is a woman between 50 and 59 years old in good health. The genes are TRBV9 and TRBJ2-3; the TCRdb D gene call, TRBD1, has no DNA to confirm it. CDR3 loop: CASSAIGADTQYF. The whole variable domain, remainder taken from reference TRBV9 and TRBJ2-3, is DSGVTQTPKHLITATGQRVTLRCSPRSGDLSVYWYQQSLDQGLQFLIQYYNGEERAKGNILERFSAQQFPDLHSELNLSSLELGDSALYFCASSAIGADTQYFGPGTRLTVL.